These T cell receptor beta chains were read from a single sample in a study of regulatory T cells in long-lasting Graves disease. MiXCR, applied by TCRdb to the multiplex PCR reads, yields one record per CDR3 protein. The repertoire holds around 250,000 distinct CDR3 sequences, with 15% to 20% as singletons. These data were also filed under a second study, of T cells in Graves' hyperthyroidism and ophthalmopathy.

Sequenced material: peripheral blood mononuclear cells (PBMCs), taken at new diagnosis, from a patient treated with antithyroid drugs. Receptor source: a woman in her 30s with Graves disease. Both conserved end residues are part of each CDR3. Fields, in order: clone size, V gene, CDR3 protein. Size values are once, few and many counts, or a class for expanded clones, and some rows have none.

clone size: NA
V gene: TRBV15
CDR3 protein: CATSSPRQVFSNEQFF

clone size: many
V gene: TRBV7-2
CDR3 protein: CASSLGGTAYYEQYF

clone size: many
V gene: TRBV18
CDR3 protein: CASSEGGRPYGYTF

clone size: many
V gene: TRBV12-5
CDR3 protein: CASGLVQERGGYTF

clone size: many
V gene: TRBV28
CDR3 protein: CASSRLQFQETQYF

clone size: many
V gene: TRBV5-1
CDR3 protein: CASSFGSNDNSPLHF

clone size: NA
V gene: TRBV20-1
CDR3 protein: CSAYRGGATYEQYF

clone size: NA
V gene: TRBV28
CDR3 protein: CASSFNPYGYTF

clone size: NA
V gene: TRBV12-3/TRBV12-4
CDR3 protein: CASSSTPFARNEQFF

clone size: many
V gene: TRBV20-1
CDR3 protein: CSARDIGHEQFF

clone size: many
V gene: TRBV5-8
CDR3 protein: CASSFQHTGELFF

clone size: many
V gene: TRBV19
CDR3 protein: CASTRGAPGGNSNQPQHF

clone size: many
V gene: TRBV19
CDR3 protein: CASSTPPGQGGTEAFF

clone size: many
V gene: TRBV5-1
CDR3 protein: CASSFSPAGNGYTF

clone size: NA
V gene: TRBV5-1
CDR3 protein: CASSQTTGTGIHEQYF

clone size: many
V gene: TRBV28
CDR3 protein: CASSLAGTDEQFF

clone size: many
V gene: TRBV20-1
CDR3 protein: CSALLGEQYF

clone size: many
V gene: TRBV20-1
CDR3 protein: CSAFSGGSWETQYF

clone size: many
V gene: TRBV6-5
CDR3 protein: CASGLEYGRNTIYF

clone size: NA
V gene: TRBV7-8
CDR3 protein: CASSLRTSGYNEQFF

clone size: once
V gene: TRBV6-2/TRBV6-3
CDR3 protein: CASSYSWGKGEQYF

clone size: many
V gene: TRBV12-3/TRBV12-4
CDR3 protein: CASTMDRSTDTQYF

clone size: many
V gene: TRBV2
CDR3 protein: CASSRTGTYFVGNQPQHF

clone size: many
V gene: TRBV2
CDR3 protein: CASRWQGGNEQFF

clone size: many
V gene: TRBV12-3/TRBV12-4
CDR3 protein: CASSHSPGAETQYF

clone size: many
V gene: TRBV3-1
CDR3 protein: CASSSRNEQFF

clone size: many
V gene: TRBV3-1
CDR3 protein: CASSQEIAVSYEQYF

clone size: NA
V gene: TRBV19
CDR3 protein: CASSIFSTGANEKLFF

clone size: few
V gene: TRBV6-1
CDR3 protein: CASRLKDRGVGAFF

clone size: few
V gene: TRBV7-9
CDR3 protein: CVSSLGTGRSYEQYF

clone size: many
V gene: TRBV9
CDR3 protein: CASSVSGAADTQYF

clone size: NA
V gene: TRBV7-2
CDR3 protein: CASRIPTSRIYEQYF

clone size: NA
V gene: TRBV2
CDR3 protein: CASRDRAGANVLTF

clone size: many
V gene: TRBV11-2
CDR3 protein: CASSLGPGGNYGYTF

clone size: many
V gene: TRBV20-1
CDR3 protein: CSARLTAGGYGYTF

clone size: many
V gene: TRBV10-3
CDR3 protein: CAISGTDTSPLHF

clone size: many
V gene: TRBV4-1
CDR3 protein: CASSQEVPVTITGELFF

clone size: many
V gene: TRBV6-2/TRBV6-3
CDR3 protein: CASSEKARTYGYTF

clone size: many
V gene: TRBV7-3
CDR3 protein: CASSPGQAREQYF

clone size: many
V gene: TRBV10-2
CDR3 protein: CASRHSGIDTEAFF

clone size: many
V gene: TRBV7-9
CDR3 protein: CASSRRQGVVRPEAFF

clone size: many
V gene: TRBV18
CDR3 protein: CASSEDGDSNQPQHF

clone size: many
V gene: TRBV7-2
CDR3 protein: CASSLGVNQPQHF

clone size: many
V gene: TRBV11-2
CDR3 protein: CASSLWQGAEDTQYF

clone size: NA
V gene: TRBV11-2
CDR3 protein: CASSFSRAREAFF

clone size: NA
V gene: TRBV11-1
CDR3 protein: CASSSDWAGYGYTF